These T cell receptor beta chains were read from a single sample in a study of blood T cell repertoires in COVID-19. TCRdb keeps only in-frame clones here, not all; method: immunoSEQ multiplex PCR. Of fewer than 400,000 clones listed, 85% were seen once; the top ten hold roughly 3.4%. The sample comprised peripheral blood. All receptors come from a woman under 30 with acute or convalescent COVID-19. CDR3s include the opening cysteine and the closing phenylalanine or tryptophan. The D gene is left open where the match is weak. A row's size may be missing; if present it is once, few, many or a size class.

TRBJ1-1 | TRBV4-1 | . | . | TGCGCCAGCAGCCCAGGGACGACAGGTAACACTGAAGCTTTCTTT | CASSPGTTGNTEAFF
TRBJ1-1 | TRBV27 | . | . | TGTGCCAGCGGACAGTACACTGAAGCTTTCTTT | CASGQYTEAFF
TRBJ1-1 | TRBV6-5 | . | . | TGTGCCAGCACCTACAGGGTGGGCACTGAAGCTTTCTTT | CASTYRVGTEAFF
TRBJ2-7 | TRBV28 | once | . | TGTGCCAGCAGTACCCGACAGTTTATCTCCTACGAGCAGTACTTC | CASSTRQFISYEQYF
TRBJ1-5 | TRBV2 | . | TRBD1 | TGTGCCAGCAGCGGGACAGGGGGTAGCAATCAGCCCCAGCATTTT | CASSGTGGSNQPQHF
TRBJ2-5 | TRBV2 | . | TRBD1 | TGTGCCACATCCCGGGACAGGGCGACGGAGACCCAGTACTTC | CATSRDRATETQYF
TRBJ1-1 | TRBV9 | . | TRBD1 | TGTGCCAGCAGCCCCCGGACAGGGTTGAACACTGAAGCTTTCTTT | CASSPRTGLNTEAFF
TRBJ2-1 | TRBV2 | . | TRBD1 | TGTGCCAGCAGCCCCGGACAGGGACCTCGGAATGAGCAGTTCTTC | CASSPGQGPRNEQFF
TRBJ1-3 | TRBV7-8 | . | TRBD1 | TGTGCCAGCAGCTCAACCGGGACAGCGAACTCTGGAAACACCATATATTTT | CASSSTGTANSGNTIYF
TRBJ1-1 | TRBV19 | . | TRBD1 | TGTGCCAGTAGTACGAATACAGACAGGGACACTGAAGCTTTCTTT | CASSTNTDRDTEAFF
TRBJ1-2 | TRBV19 | . | TRBD1 | TGTGCCAGTATTCGAAACCGGGACAGGGATGACGGCTACACCTTC | CASIRNRDRDDGYTF
TRBJ1-2 | TRBV29-1 | . | . | TGCAGCGTCGGCGGGGGAGCCTATGGCTACACCTTC | CSVGGGAYGYTF
TRBJ2-1 | TRBV11-3 | . | . | TGTGCCAGCAGCCCAGGACAGTTTAATGAGCAGTTCTTC | CASSPGQFNEQFF
TRBJ1-5 | TRBV28 | . | TRBD1 | TGTGCCAGCAGTTTAGACAGGGGGAATCAGCCCCAGCATTTT | CASSLDRGNQPQHF